This TCR beta chain was observed in a study of OX40 agonist ivuxolimab in advanced cancers. Study-wide background: Mean age around 60 years, range about 20 to 79; about 81% male. Patients with prior anti-PD-1, anti-PD-L1 or anti-CTLA-4 therapy were eligible; less than 50% had some. Broader study findings: CD4+ T cells averaged fewer expanded clones than CD8+ T cells.

About this clone: The antigen is undetermined.

Libraries were prepared by immunoSEQ multiplex PCR; TCRdb keeps only in-frame clonotypes and omits some of them. The table includes about 18,000 clones, approximately 83% detected once. Sequenced material: CD4+ or CD8+ T cells sorted from blood, taken in a trial of the OX40 agonist ivuxolimab. This clonotype was sampled from an adult with an advanced solid tumor such as melanoma, head and neck, liver or kidney cancer.

The CDR3: CSVEGTVQETQYF. Here the CDR3 DNA reads TGCAGCGTTGAAGGGACAGTCCAAGAGACCCAGTACTTC. The V and J genes are TRBV29-1 and TRBJ2-5; tentatively, D is TRBD1 (6 bases). Deletions cut 1 base from V and 1 base from J, with 7 bases between. The CDR3 sequence is 13 residues long. Germline values: CDR1 SQVTM, CDR2 ANQGSEA.